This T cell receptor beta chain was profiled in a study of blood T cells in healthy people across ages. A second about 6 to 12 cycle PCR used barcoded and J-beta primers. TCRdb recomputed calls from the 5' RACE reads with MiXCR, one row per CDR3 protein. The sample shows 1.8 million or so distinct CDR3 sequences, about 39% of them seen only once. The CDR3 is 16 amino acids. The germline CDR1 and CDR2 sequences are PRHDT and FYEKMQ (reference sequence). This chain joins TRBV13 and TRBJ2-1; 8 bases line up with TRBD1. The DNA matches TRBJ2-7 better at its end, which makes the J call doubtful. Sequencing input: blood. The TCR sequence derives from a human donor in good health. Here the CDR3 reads CASSSPQGATAYEQYF. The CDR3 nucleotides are TGTGCCAGCAGCTCACCGCAGGGGGCGACCGCCTACGAGCAGTACTTC.